These 20 T cell receptor beta chains share one sample of origin, sequenced in a study of CD8 T cells in ankylosing spondylitis (dated by TCRdb to 2015 to 2018). Here is what the overall study found, with its caveats: A TCR beta motif made up of fewer than 10 highly homologous amino acid variants appeared to be characteristic of blood from ankylosing spondylitis patients.

Preparation of the library involved 5' RACE. Instrument used: Illumina HiSeq 2500. The public reads were run again by TCRdb, first through fastp at Q25 and then through MiXCR, and only productive beta chains were kept. Rows with one shared CDR3 protein collapse into an entry with the most common genes and DNA. The sample table holds a few hundred thousand distinct CDR3 sequences, of which approximately 16% were seen once. The ten largest clones take up more than 40% of the sample. These TCRs are of unknown antigen specificity. Specimen: blood, either unsorted or a sorted T cell fraction (not recorded which). All receptors come from a male donor with ankylosing spondylitis.

This clonotype has just one count. The V and J genes are TRBV6-5 and TRBJ2-1, with D unresolved. This CDR3 comprises 12 residues. V was pared by 3 bases and J by 6 bases, with 6 bases between. Germline V gene data show CDR1 as MNHEY and CDR2 as SVGAGI. In DNA form, the CDR3 reads TGTGCCAGCAGTTATGATACCAATGAGCAGTTCTTC. Encoded protein: CASSYDTNEQFF.

The J gene is TRBJ1-5, the V gene TRBV29-1; no definite D call. V lost 1 base and J lost 7, with 11 bases in between. The germline V gene has CDR1 SQVTM and CDR2 ANQGSEA. This CDR3 is built from 13 residues. The DNA of the CDR3 is TGCAGCGTTGAAGGGGAAGGTGAACAGCCCCAGCATTTT. This codes for CSVEGEGEQPQHF.

This chain links TRBV27 with TRBJ2-1; 12 bases are a match to TRBD2. The germline V gene has CDR1 MNHEY and CDR2 SMNVEV (reference sequence). The CDR3 extends over 14 amino acids. The V and J ends lost 4 bases and 7 bases, in that order; junction bases with no gene match: 2. CDR3 nucleotides: TGTGCCAGCAGTTACGGGACTAGCGGGAATGAGCAGTTCTTC. Its translation: CASSYGTSGNEQFF.

There are a few counts of this clonotype. The chain links TRBV5-6 to TRBJ2-1; the match to TRBD2 covers 16 bases. V was pared by 2 bases and J by 10 bases, with 6 bases of the junction left unmatched. The CDR3 is 16 amino acids. Germline CDR1 and CDR2: SGHDT and YYEEEE. DNA of the CDR3: TGTGCCAGCAGCTTCGGGACTAGCGGGAGGGGGGGGGAGCAGTTCTTC. Translating gives CASSFGTSGRGGEQFF.

This clonotype was found once. The CDR3 spells CASKGRVSGANVLTF. CDR3 DNA sequence: TGTGCCAGCAAGGGTCGGGTTTCTGGGGCCAACGTCCTGACTTTC. V is TRBV6-1 and J is TRBJ2-6, with no clear D. Per germline, CDR1 MNHNS and CDR2 SASEGT. V shed 7 bases and J shed 1 base, with 11 bases lying between them. This CDR3 comprises 15 residues.

This clonotype was recorded a few times. V and J are TRBV4-3 and TRBJ2-3; TRBD2 might be the D (6 bases). Germline lookup yields CDR1 LGHNA and CDR2 YSLEER. The CDR3 has 17 residues. Trimming pared 0 bases from V and 0 bases from J, leaving 13 bases between. CDR3 sequence: CASSQDRTGRSTDTQYF. The CDR3 nucleotides read TGCGCCAGCAGCCAAGATAGGACCGGGAGAAGCACAGATACGCAGTATTTT.

This chain links TRBV11-2 with TRBJ2-3; D gene uncertain. The CDR3 is made up of 16 amino acids. Germline assignment: CDR1 SGHAT and CDR2 FQNNGV. V lost 3 bases, J lost 0 bases, and 13 bases lay in between. The CDR3 DNA reads TGTGCCAGCAGCTTGGGTTCCGTGACTAGCACAGATACGCAGTATTTT. Translating gives CASSLGSVTSTDTQYF.

There are a few counts of this clonotype. The rearrangement links TRBV4-1 to TRBJ1-2; D may be TRBD1 (6 bases). This CDR3 comprises 14 residues. The V end was cut by 1 base, the J end by 7 bases, with 13 bases between. Germline CDR1 reads MGHRA; CDR2 reads YSYEKL. The CDR3, as DNA: TGCGCCAGCAGCCAAGTCCTGGGGGCTTCTGGCTACACCTTC. Protein: CASSQVLGASGYTF.

The rearrangement uses TRBV10-2 and TRBJ2-3, with TRBD2 matching over 11 bases. The V gene's germline CDR1 is WSHSY and CDR2 SAAADI. V was clipped by 8 bases and J by 5 bases; unmatched bases: 6. The CDR3 is made up of 14 amino acids. CDR3 region: CASDGSGGGDTQYF. Here the CDR3 DNA reads TGCGCCAGCGATGGTAGCGGGGGGGGAGATACGCAGTATTTT.

The chain links TRBV12-3 or TRBV12-4 to TRBJ2-5; 7 nucleotides agree with TRBD1. The trim removed 5 bases at V and 3 bases at J, leaving 6 bases unmatched. The CDR3 contains 14 residues. CDR3 region: CASSPVGTEETQYF. The CDR3 bases are TGTGCCAGCAGTCCCGTCGGGACAGAAGAGACCCAGTACTTC.

This clonotype has more than one count but fewer than ten. This chain links TRBV11-2 with TRBJ1-2; D may be TRBD1 (5 bases). Trimming left V 0 bases short and J 7 bases short, with 15 bases between. The CDR3 is 15 amino acids. Per germline, CDR1 SGHAT and CDR2 FQNNGV. DNA of the CDR3: TGTGCCAGCAGCTTAGATCCTGGAGGGGCGAGTGGCTACACCTTC. This encodes CASSLDPGGASGYTF.

The V and J genes are TRBV7-3 and TRBJ2-5; a weak D match, TRBD1 (7 bases). The CDR3 totals 15 residues. V shed 5 bases and J shed 5 bases, with 18 bases lying between them. Per the germline V gene, CDR1 is SGHTA and CDR2 is FQGTGA. This CDR3 is CASSPLGGGEETQYF. The CDR3 nucleotides read TGTGCCAGCAGCCCCCTTGGAGGGGGCGAGGAGACCCAGTACTTC.

The chain uses TRBV6-1 and TRBJ1-1; D remains unclear. The length of the CDR3 is 14 residues. V shed 0 bases and J shed 0 bases, with 5 bases lying between them. Germline CDR1 MNHNS, CDR2 SASEGT. The CDR3 coding sequence is TGTGCCAGCAGTGAAGCTGGAATGAACACTGAAGCTTTCTTT. Translation: CASSEAGMNTEAFF.

This clonotype has only a few counts. The CDR3 sequence is CASSQDRGASNEQFF. CDR3 nucleotide sequence: TGCGCCAGCAGCCAGGACAGGGGGGCCAGCAATGAGCAGTTCTTC. The chain links TRBV4-3 to TRBJ2-1; 10 positions match TRBD1. The CDR3 contains 15 residues. With V trimmed by 3 bases and J by 6 bases, 5 bases remained unmatched. Germline CDR1 and CDR2: LGHNA and YSLEER.

This clonotype was seen a few times. V is TRBV4-3 and J is TRBJ2-7; TRBD2 is a possible D gene (6 bases). Trimming took 0 bases from V and 4 from J, leaving 16 bases between them. The CDR3 has 16 amino acids. Germline lookup yields CDR1 LGHNA and CDR2 YSLEER. For the CDR3, the DNA is TGCGCCAGCAGCCAAGAAGGAGGGGCCCAGGGATACGAGCAGTACTTC. Translated: CASSQEGGAQGYEQYF.

This clonotype occurred many times. The chain employs TRBV12-3 or TRBV12-4 and TRBJ2-3, with 11 nucleotides matching TRBD2. The V gene end was trimmed by 5 bases and the J gene end by 2 bases; junction bases not matched to a gene: 6. The CDR3 is made up of 16 amino acids. DNA of the CDR3: TGTGCCAGCAGTCTCCGGACTAGCGGGTACACAGATACGCAGTATTTT. Its translation: CASSLRTSGYTDTQYF.

This clonotype showed up just a few times. V gene TRBV12-3 or TRBV12-4 combines with J gene TRBJ2-2; TRBD2 matches 7 bases. Trimming at V came to 6 bases and at J to 5 bases, leaving 3 bases not matched to a gene. This CDR3 is 13 amino acids long. In nucleotides, the CDR3 is TGTGCCAGCAGCCCGCGGGAGACCGGGGAGCTGTTTTTT. Translated, it gives CASSPRETGELFF.

The table lists this clonotype with a few counts. The chain carries TRBV27 and TRBJ1-2; D unclear. This CDR3 is 14 amino acids long. From germline, CDR1 is MNHEY and CDR2 SMNVEV (reference sequence). Deletions cut 0 bases from V and 2 bases from J, with 7 bases between. The CDR3 DNA is TGTGCCAGCAGTTTATCACGGCTCAACTATGGCTACACCTTC. This codes for CASSLSRLNYGYTF.

J is TRBJ1-6 and V is TRBV6-5, with D perhaps matching TRBD1 (6 bases). Germline V gene lookup returns CDR1 MNHEY and CDR2 SVGAGI. The CDR3 is 12 amino acids. Trimming took off 6 bases at V and 15 bases at J, with 15 bases between the two ends. The CDR3 nucleotides are TGTGCCAGCAGCCCCCACCGGGACATCCTCCACTTT. Translated, it gives CASSPHRDILHF.

This clonotype has more than one count but fewer than ten. The rearrangement links TRBV25-1 to TRBJ2-7; D gene unclear. Germline CDR1 and CDR2: MGHDK and SYGVNS. Trimming stripped 8 bases from V and 5 bases from J, with 10 bases between. There are 11 residues in the CDR3. This CDR3 reads CASSGVDEQYF. The CDR3 DNA reads as TGTGCCAGCTCTGGAGTGGACGAGCAGTACTTC.